This TCR beta chain was observed in a study of blood T cell repertoires in COVID-19. Study-level background: The origin of the acute and convalescent COVID-19 samples was the United States, Italy and Spain.

Only in-frame clones appear in the TCRdb table, and some are missing; sequencing was by immunoSEQ multiplex PCR. The sample includes roughly 200,000 clones, approximately 89% of them seen just once. Deletions cut 7 bases from V and 5 bases from J, with 20 bases between. The germline V gene encodes CDR1 GTSNPN and CDR2 SVGIG (reference sequence). The CDR3 is 14 amino acids. This rearrangement joins TRBV30 to TRBJ1-1; D is possibly TRBD1 (6 bases). Sequenced material: PBMCs or T cells enriched from blood (not recorded which). The sequence derives from a man aged 40-49 years who had recovered from COVID-19. The CDR3 nucleotides read TGTGCCTTAAACGAGGACAGAATTGTGACTGAAGCTTTCTTT. Its protein product is CALNEDRIVTEAFF.